This entry concerns a single T cell receptor (beta chain). Its antigen is currently unknown. This sample stems from a study of T-cell reconstitution after alpha-beta-depleted transplantation in children. This CDR3 has 16 amino acids. Trimming shortened V by 3 bases and J by 4 bases, and 19 bases separated the two germline ends. Per germline, CDR1 SGHRS and CDR2 YFSETQ. The authors prepared the TCRbeta library with unique molecular identifiers. TCRdb reanalysed the PCR reads using MiXCR and keeps one entry per CDR3 protein. The sample contains 900,000 or so distinct CDR3 sequences, about 16% of which appear only once. Study conclusions and caveats: T-cell counts and diversity at one year following transplant were attributed mainly to newly produced T cells.

The sample in question was PBMCs, mostly from graft donor cells, obtained 360 days after TCRalphabeta/CD19-depleted stem cell transplant. This chain joins TRBV5-1 and TRBJ1-1, with D unclear. The TCR sequence derives from a male patient under 18 who had a stem cell transplant for acute lymphoblastic leukemia, so the T cells may come from the graft donor. The CDR3 bases are TGCGCCAGCAGCTACCCAGAGGGAGGGTCCGGCACTGAAGCTTTCTTT. Its translation is CASSYPEGGSGTEAFF.